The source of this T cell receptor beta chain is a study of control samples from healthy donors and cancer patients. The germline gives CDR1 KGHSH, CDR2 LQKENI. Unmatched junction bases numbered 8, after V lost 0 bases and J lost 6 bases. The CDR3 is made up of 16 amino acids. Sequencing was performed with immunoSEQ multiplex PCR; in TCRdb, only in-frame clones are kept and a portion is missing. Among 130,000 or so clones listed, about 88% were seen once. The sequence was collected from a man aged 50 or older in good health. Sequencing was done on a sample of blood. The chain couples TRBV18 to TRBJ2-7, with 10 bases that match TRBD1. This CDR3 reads CASSPPRDRGLVEQYF. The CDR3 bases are TGTGCCAGCTCACCACCCCGGGACAGGGGTCTGGTCGAGCAGTACTTC.